The 18 T cell receptor beta chains below all came from one sample that was sequenced in a study of blood T cell repertoires in COVID-19. Measured with immunoSEQ multiplex PCR; TCRdb has only the in-frame clones, and not every one. The table shows 200,000 or so clones, with 70% to 90% occurring only once. The source material was PBMCs or T cells enriched from blood (not recorded which). Receptors were obtained from a woman aged 40 to 50 with acute COVID-19.

The rearrangement joins TRBV19 to TRBJ1-1; possible D gene TRBD1, 6 bases. The CDR3 has 16 amino acids. V gave up 0 bases and J gave up 1 base, with 12 bases separating them. Germline lookup yields CDR1 LNHDA and CDR2 SQIVND (reference sequence). CDR3 sequence reads: CASSIETGGPNTEAFF. CDR3 nucleotide sequence: TGTGCCAGTAGTATAGAAACGGGGGGGCCGAACACTGAAGCTTTCTTT. Supplemented by reference TRBV19 and TRBJ1-1, the full variable domain reads DGGITQSPKYLFRKEGQNVTLSCEQNLNHDAMYWYRQDPGQGLRLIYYSQIVNDFQKGDIAEGYSVSREKKESFPLTVTSAQKNPTAFYLCASSIETGGPNTEAFFGQGTRLTVV.

This clone was observed a handful of times. The chain joins TRBV30 to TRBJ1-3, with 7 bases that match TRBD1. The germline CDR1 and CDR2 sequences are GTSNPN and SVGIG (reference sequence). The V and J ends lost 6 bases and 3 bases, in that order; junction bases with no gene match: 5. The CDR3 runs to 13 residues. In DNA, the CDR3 is TGTGCCTGTCTCCAGGGGGATGGAAACACCATATATTTT. Protein sequence: CACLQGDGNTIYF. Full variable domain (outside the CDR3, taken from reference TRBV30 and TRBJ1-3): SQTIHQWPATLVQPVGSPLSLECTVEGTSNPNLYWYRQAAGRGLQLLFYSVGIGQISSEVPQNLSASRPQDRQFILSSKKLLLSDSGFYLCACLQGDGNTIYFGEGSWLTVV.

This clone has only one observation. This rearrangement joins TRBV27 to TRBJ2-6; the D is unclear. This CDR3 is 18 amino acids long. Germline CDR1 is MNHEY and CDR2 is SMNVEV (reference sequence). The germline V and J ends were trimmed by 2 bases and 0 bases, with 14 bases remaining between them. CDR3 sequence (DNA): TGTGCCAGCAGTTTAAGTTGGCGGCACCTCTCTGGGGCCAACGTCCTGACTTTC. This encodes CASSLSWRHLSGANVLTF.

J is TRBJ1-2 and V is TRBV5-1, with 10 bases that match TRBD1. The CDR3 consists of 16 residues. Germline V lookup: CDR1 SGHRS, CDR2 YFSETQ. V lost 4 bases and J lost 4; bases outside the gene matches: 10. The CDR3 sequence is CASSPGGDRGGYGYTF. The CDR3 nucleotides read TGCGCCAGCAGCCCGGGAGGGGACAGGGGTGGCTATGGCTACACCTTC. Combining the CDR3 with reference TRBV5-1 and TRBJ1-2 gives the whole variable domain KAGVTQTPRYLIKTRGQQVTLSCSPISGHRSVSWYQQTPGQGLQFLFEYFSETQRNKGNFPGRFSGRQFSNSRSEMNVSTLELGDSALYLCASSPGGDRGGYGYTFGSGTRLTVV.

This chain connects TRBV5-4 to TRBJ2-5; D gene unclear. V gave up 2 bases and J gave up 5 bases, with 7 bases separating them. Germline CDR1 SGHNT, CDR2 YYREEE (reference sequence). The CDR3 covers 12 residues. The CDR3 loop is CASSFSMETQYF. CDR3 nucleotide sequence: TGTGCCAGCAGCTTTTCAATGGAGACCCAGTACTTC.

This chain uses TRBV2 with TRBJ2-2; TRBD1 is a possible D gene (8 bases). The CDR3 loop spans 15 amino acids. Germline-derived CDR1 and CDR2 are SNHLY and FYNNEI. V was clipped by 7 bases and J by 4 bases, with 16 bases between them. In DNA, the CDR3 is TGTGCCAGCAATGGACAGGGAGGGGTCACCGGGGAGCTGTTTTTT. Translated: CASNGQGGVTGELFF.

V gene TRBV19 combines with J gene TRBJ2-1; possibly TRBD2 for D (7 bases). CDR1 is LNHDA, CDR2 SQIVND, per germline (reference sequence). V lost 4 bases, J lost 6 bases, and 16 bases lay in between. The CDR3 has 15 amino acids. CDR3 sequence (DNA): TGTGCCAGTAGTACACGGGGGGCGCAAGGCAATGAGCAGTTCTTC. Its translation: CASSTRGAQGNEQFF.

The rearrangement links TRBV11-2 to TRBJ1-6; TRBD1 is a possible D gene (6 bases). CDR3 length: 16 residues. V lost 1 base and J lost 5, with 12 bases in between. The germline V gene encodes CDR1 SGHAT and CDR2 FQNNGV. The CDR3 region is CASSLAGQNNNSPLHF. In DNA, the CDR3 is TGTGCCAGCAGCTTAGCCGGACAGAACAATAATTCACCCCTCCACTTT.

The chain has TRBV7-2 and TRBJ2-7; a weak D match, TRBD1 (6 bases). The V gene lost 3 bases and the J gene lost 5 bases, with 17 bases spanning the gap. The CDR3 is 15 amino acids. Germline V gives CDR1 SGHTA, CDR2 FQGNSA. For the CDR3, the DNA is TGTGCCAGCAGCTTTAAACAGGGTAGAGCGAACGAGCAGTACTTC. Its protein product is CASSFKQGRANEQYF.

This rearrangement joins TRBV5-1 to TRBJ1-2; D perhaps matches TRBD1 (5 bases). The V gene's germline CDR1 is SGHRS and CDR2 YFSETQ. This CDR3 has 13 residues. With 4 bases removed from V and 5 bases from J, the gap between germline ends came to 12 bases. CDR3 protein: CASSRDGGYGYTF. Written as DNA, the CDR3 is TGCGCCAGCAGCCGGGACGGGGGTTATGGCTACACCTTC.

The chain uses TRBV7-2 and TRBJ1-5, with D unclear. This CDR3 comprises 17 residues. V was shortened by 5 bases and J by 0 bases, with 17 bases between the two germline ends. Germline values: CDR1 SGHTA, CDR2 FQGNSA. CDR3 nucleotide sequence: TGTGCCAGCAGCCCGATAAATACAAACCGTAGCAATCAGCCCCAGCATTTT. It encodes CASSPINTNRSNQPQHF. Full variable domain (remainder filled in from reference TRBV7-2 and TRBJ1-5): GAGVSQSPSNKVTEKGKDVELRCDPISGHTALYWYRQSLGQGLEFLIYFQGNSAPDKSGLPSDRFSAERTGGSVSTLTIQRTQQEDSAVYLCASSPINTNRSNQPQHFGDGTRLSIL.

The chain combines TRBV19 with TRBJ2-3; 10 bases fit TRBD2. J gave up 2 bases and V 7 bases, and 3 bases lay outside the gene matches. The germline CDR1 and CDR2 sequences are LNHDA and SQIVND (reference sequence). The CDR3 length is 14 residues. Written as DNA, the CDR3 is TGTGCCAGTACTCTAGCGGGAGTCACAGATACGCAGTATTTT. Residues: CASTLAGVTDTQYF.

This clone was counted only a few times. This chain joins TRBV3-1 (or the pseudogene TRBV3-2) and TRBJ2-7, with TRBD1 as a possible D gene (5 bases). The CDR3 runs to 15 residues. V dropped 1 base and J dropped 2 bases, with 12 bases sitting between them. Germline V gene sequence: CDR1 LGHDT, CDR2 YNNKEL (reference sequence). CDR3: CASSQGGLRTYEQYF. CDR3 DNA sequence: TGTGCCAGCAGCCAAGGGGGCCTCAGAACCTACGAGCAGTACTTC.

This sequence joins TRBV9 and TRBJ2-5, with a possible D match to TRBD1 (5 bases). The germline V gene has CDR1 SGDLS and CDR2 YYNGEE. V was cut by 2 bases and J by 5 bases, with 10 bases left in between. This CDR3 contains 13 residues. The CDR3 region is CASSVQGRETQYF. Here the CDR3 DNA reads TGTGCCAGCAGCGTCCAGGGTCGGGAGACCCAGTACTTC.

The chain recombines TRBV5-1 with TRBJ1-5, with D perhaps matching TRBD1 (6 bases). Germline CDR1 is SGHRS and CDR2 is YFSETQ. This CDR3 is 16 amino acids long. V was clipped by 4 bases and J by 0 bases, with 14 bases between them. CDR3 residues: CASSAGGGASNQPQHF. CDR3 nucleotides: TGCGCCAGCAGCGCGGGTGGGGGGGCTAGCAATCAGCCCCAGCATTTT.

The chain joins TRBV5-6 to TRBJ1-3; TRBD1 is a possible D gene (5 bases). Trimming took 4 bases from V and 0 from J, leaving 8 bases between them. Germline V lookup: CDR1 SGHDT, CDR2 YYEEEE. The CDR3 runs 14 residues. Here the CDR3 DNA reads TGTGCCAGCAGCGCAACAGGCTCTGGAAACACCATATATTTT. Translating gives CASSATGSGNTIYF.

This sequence joins TRBV5-6 and TRBJ2-5; 7 bases are shared with TRBD1. V was clipped by 5 bases and J by 4 bases; unmatched bases: 8. CDR1 is SGHDT and CDR2 is YYEEEE in the germline V gene. The CDR3 runs to 14 residues. CDR3 protein: CASSPDRFPETQYF. CDR3 sequence (DNA): TGTGCCAGCAGTCCGGACAGGTTCCCAGAGACCCAGTACTTC.

Comment on this clone: The sample has other DNA sequences that encode this CDR3 too. The CDR3 loop reads CASSIFGQGETQYF. The CDR3 DNA is TGTGCCAGTAGTATCTTTGGGCAGGGAGAGACCCAGTACTTC. The V and J genes are TRBV19 and TRBJ2-5, with D perhaps matching TRBD1 (5 bases). Germline V CDR1 and CDR2: LNHDA, SQIVND (reference sequence). Between the trimmed V and J ends, which lost 3 bases and 4 bases, there was a span of 12 bases. The CDR3 loop spans 14 amino acids.